This T cell receptor (beta chain) was observed in a study of blood T cell repertoires in COVID-19. Looking at the study overall: Acute and convalescent COVID-19 samples came from the United States, Italy and Spain. In each case, the material was cDNA or gDNA derived from T cells, B-cell-depleted T cells, or PBMCs.

The authors' processing: Nucleated cell counts were estimated from reference gene primer amplification. The method was immunoSEQ multiplex PCR; TCRdb's version includes in-frame clones alone and lacks a portion of them. That table furnishes V, J and clone size, whereas the DNA furnished D and trimming. The data contain 120,000 or so clones, more than 70% of them singletons. This clone was seen a handful of times. The germline V gene has CDR1 MDHEN and CDR2 SYDVKM. Trimming took 5 bases from V and 2 from J, leaving 10 bases between them. The CDR3 extends over 13 amino acids. Specimen: peripheral blood. This receptor was identified in a human donor in a cohort sampled during active COVID-19. The gene calls are TRBV28 and TRBJ2-7; D is uncertain. CDR3 sequence: CASSPSVTYEQYF. CDR3 DNA: TGTGCCAGCAGTCCGTCAGTCACCTACGAGCAGTACTTC.